This TCR beta chain was retrieved from a study of CD8+CD57+ T cells in acquired aplastic anemia. Study-level findings and limits: Patient-derived CD8+CD57+ populations exhibited diminished diversity relative to total CD4+ and CD8+ pools.

This clonotype was observed many times. Its antigen is unknown. Sequencing was done on patients that had shown CD8+CD57+ cell expansion by flow cytometry. At blood sampling, none of the patients had yet received therapy. For CDR3 and TCR beta VDJ profiling, genomic DNA was the template used. TCRdb ran MiXCR on the reads and lists one entry per CDR3 protein. The sample contains about 20,000 distinct CDR3 sequences, less than 40% of which appear only once. With V trimmed by 5 bases and J by 6 bases, 4 bases remained unmatched. The CDR3 sequence is 15 residues long. Germline V gene lookup returns CDR1 SGHAT and CDR2 FQNNGV.

This chain connects TRBV11-2 to TRBJ2-2; 12 bases align to TRBD2. Sequenced: CD8+CD57+ T cells sorted from PBMCs. Subset of the sample: bead-enriched CD8+CD57+ effector memory T cells from SAA patients. The clonotype was recovered from a human donor with aplastic anemia. The CDR3: CASSVLAGGAGELFF. CDR3 coding DNA: TGTGCCAGCAGCGTCCTAGCGGGAGGGGCCGGGGAGCTGTTTTTT.